The clone carrying this T cell receptor beta chain was recorded many times. Its target is not known. Germline loops: CDR1 MNHEY, CDR2 SMNVEV (reference sequence). With 7 bases removed from V and 3 bases from J, the gap between germline ends came to 13 bases. This CDR3 comprises 13 residues. The data belong to a study of T-cell memory formation after mild COVID-19. Study results and limitations: Some clones that responded were present in memory (sampled pre-infection), which suggests cross-reactive memory joined.

TCRdb re-analysed the 5' RACE reads in MiXCR, keeping a single row per CDR3 protein. The data contain around 200,000 distinct CDR3 sequences, about 11% of them singletons. The rearrangement links TRBV27 to TRBJ2-7; D is possibly TRBD1 (5 bases). Input material: PBMCs or a T cell subset sorted from them (not recorded which). The sequence was obtained from a man aged 18 to 30 who had mild COVID-19 (a few samples of this study predate the infection). Cell type and time point are not known. The CDR3 region is CASKRTLGYEQYF. The CDR3 DNA reads as TGTGCCAGCAAACGGACACTTGGCTACGAGCAGTACTTC.